This entry concerns a single T cell receptor (beta chain). Other DNA sequences in the same sample also yield this CDR3. The data originate from a study of shared clonotypes between healthy human individuals. The protocol was immunoSEQ multiplex PCR, while the TCRdb copy is restricted to in-frame clones and leaves out a portion. The data contain about 2 million clones, roughly 94% of them singletons. The CDR3 has 12 residues. The V gene's germline CDR1 is SGHDN and CDR2 FVKESK. Trimming pared 6 bases from V and 5 bases from J, leaving 10 bases between. In the naive CD8 group, cells lacked CD45RO and were positively selected for CCR7, so terminally differentiated effector memory CD45RA+ cells were left out.

This chain uses TRBV14 with TRBJ2-5, with D uncertain. Specimen: naive CD8+ T cells sorted from blood. The sequence was collected from a man aged 18-30 years in good health. CDR3 amino acids: CASSQPRETQYF. Here the CDR3 DNA reads TGTGCCAGCAGTCAACCGAGGGAGACCCAGTACTTC.